This passage covers 9 T cell receptor beta chains from one sample sequenced in a study of tumor-infiltrating lymphocytes in primary liver carcinoma. RNA isolated from unsorted whole blood supplied the blood RNA, with germline DNA also extracted. TCR beta cDNA was reverse-transcribed from approximately 0.45 ug of total RNA. The reaction used a constant-region primer and ProtoScript II reverse transcriptase. Three-round nested multiplex PCR performed with slightly modified ARM-PCR produced the TCR beta libraries. Amplification in the first two PCR rounds was performed using TRBV1-TRBV30 forward primers and a C-beta reverse primer for roughly 10 cycles each. TCRdb reprocessed the multiplex PCR reads with MiXCR, giving one entry per CDR3 protein. The sample shows nearly 200,000 distinct CDR3 sequences, around three fifths of them seen only once. The sample consisted of peripheral blood. The receptors originated from a woman in her fifties or sixties with primary liver carcinoma and hepatitis B virus infection.

This clonotype was detected once. Given the absence of the conserved phenylalanine or tryptophan at the CDR3 end, a read error is likely. The V and J genes are TRBV11-2 and TRBJ2-1; D call uncertain. Trimming took 5 bases from V and 7 from J, leaving 27 bases between them. From germline, CDR1 is SGHAT and CDR2 FQNNGV. The CDR3 spans 18 residues. CDR3 sequence reads: CASSPVGEKAGLYNEQFL. Written as DNA, the CDR3 is TGTGCCAGCAGCCCCGTAGGTGAAAAAGCAGGCCTCTATAATGAGCAGTTCCTC.

Details on this clonotype: This may arise from a read error, as a much more abundant clone is one base away. This chain links TRBV12-3 or TRBV12-4 with TRBJ1-6, with 7 nucleotides matching TRBD1. V was clipped by 5 bases and J by 6 bases; unmatched bases: 4. The CDR3 spans 14 residues. Here the CDR3 reads CASSTGTANSPLHF. The CDR3 coding sequence is TGTGCCAGCAGTACCGGGACAGCTAATTCACCCCTCCACTTT.

Notes on this clonotype: The junction does not match germline at one end; this may be a read error. The chain is built from TRBV28 and TRBJ2-3; 8 bases fit TRBD2. Germline V gene sequence: CDR1 MDHEN, CDR2 SYDVKM. The CDR3 is 15 residues long. CDR3 region: CASSSLAERRDTHYF. For the CDR3, the DNA is TGTGCCAGCAGTTCACTAGCGGAGCGTCGAGATACGCACTATTTT.

Remarks on this clonotype: The junction and the germline gene differ at one end; a read error may be behind it. The rearrangement uses TRBV11-1 and TRBJ2-1; 9 bases map to TRBD2. Germline lookup yields CDR1 SGHAT and CDR2 FQDESV (reference sequence). The CDR3 sequence is 14 residues long. The CDR3 DNA reads as TGTGCCAGCAGCCTTCGACTAGCGGTCGATGAGCAGTTTTTC. Translation: CASSLRLAVDEQFF.

Concerning this clonotype: The germline gene is not matched at one end of the junction; a read error may be the cause. The V and J genes are TRBV10-2 and TRBJ2-4; 13 bases are shared with TRBD2. This CDR3 spans 16 amino acids. Germline-derived CDR1 and CDR2 are WSHSY and SAAADI. The CDR3 DNA follows: TGCGCCAGCAGAAAAGGACTAGCGGGAGCCGAAAACATTCAGTACTTC. It specifies CASRKGLAGAENIQYF.

A word on this clonotype: A read error may produce the germline difference seen at one junction end. The genes are TRBV28 and TRBJ2-1, with 8 bases matching TRBD2. CDR3 length: 16 residues. CDR1 MDHEN and CDR2 SYDVKM come from the germline V gene. CDR3 in DNA: TGTGTCAGCAGTAGAGTAGCGGGAAGAGCGTATAATGAGCAGTTCTTC. Protein product: CVSSRVAGRAYNEQFF.

The chain combines TRBV11-2 with TRBJ2-7, with unresolved D. CDR1 and CDR2 (germline): SGHAT, FQNNGV. The CDR3 spans 13 residues. Deletions cut 2 bases from V and 7 bases from J, with 12 bases between. As DNA, the CDR3 is TGTGCCAGCAGCTTATTACAGTCCGCTGAGCAGTACTTC. Translated: CASSLLQSAEQYF. The variable domain in full, completed from reference TRBV11-2 and TRBJ2-7, reads EAGVAQSPRYKIIEKRQSVAFWCNPISGHATLYWYQQILGQGPKLLIQFQNNGVVDDSQLPKDRFSAERLKGVDSTLKIQPAKLEDSAVYLCASSLLQSAEQYFGPGTRLTVT.

This clonotype was seen ten or more times. CDR3 sequence (DNA): TGCGCCAGCAGCCAAGGGTCTCGGGGACAGGGGAACACCGGGGAGCTGTTTTTT. Protein sequence: CASSQGSRGQGNTGELFF. The gene calls are TRBV4-1 and TRBJ2-2, with TRBD1 identical over 9 bases. CDR1 is MGHRA and CDR2 is YSYEKL in the germline V gene. Trimming cost V 1 base and J 1 base; bases outside gene matches: 7. CDR3 length equals 18 residues.

This clonotype occurred a few times. The V gene is TRBV5-4, the J gene TRBJ2-1; 10 nucleotides align to TRBD2. V dropped 4 bases and J dropped 7; count of bases not matched to a gene: 17. Per germline, CDR1 SGHNT and CDR2 YYREEE (reference sequence). The CDR3 has 18 residues. The CDR3 DNA reads TGTGCCAGCAGCCCCAGTACCATAGCGGGAGGTAAGGGGAATGAGCAGTTCTTC. This codes for CASSPSTIAGGKGNEQFF.